These T cell receptor beta chains were read from a single sample in a study of blood T cells in healthy people across ages. MiXCR, run by TCRdb on the 5' RACE reads, gives a single entry per CDR3 protein. Found here are fewer than 950,000 distinct CDR3 sequences, approximately 53% of them singletons; the top ten hold approximately 41%. Sequencing was done on a sample of blood. These receptors were obtained from a man older than 75 in good health. Each CDR3 is given with its conserved first and last residue. D genes are given only for firm matches. For some rows the clone size is stated as once, few or many, or as a class when expanded; others skip it.

j_call v_call d_call clone_size cdr3_aa cdr3_nt
TRBJ2-7 TRBV4-2 TRBD1 . CASSTGTGSFEQYF TGTGCCAGCAGTACCGGGACAGGGTCCTTCGAGCAGTACTTC
TRBJ2-7 TRBV3-1 . . CASRHDSSYEQYF TGTGCCAGCAGGCACGACAGCTCCTACGAGCAGTACTTC
TRBJ1-2 TRBV20-1 . . CSARGPGGGYTF TGCAGTGCTAGAGGGCCGGGAGGCGGCTACACCTTC
TRBJ2-3 TRBV10-3 . . CVISASGAGTQYF TGTGTCATCAGTGCGAGTGGTGCAGGTACGCAGTATTTT
TRBJ2-1 TRBV2 . . CASSKANNEQFF TGTGCCAGTAGCAAGGCCAACAATGAGCAGTTCTTC
TRBJ2-3 TRBV20-1 TRBD2 . CSAPREPGRADTDTQYF TGCAGTGCGCCTCGGGAACCCGGGAGGGCTGACACAGATACGCAGTATTTT
TRBJ1-4 TRBV5-1 . . CASSSRQPTNEKLFF TGCGCCAGCAGCTCCCGACAGCCAACTAATGAAAAACTGTTTTTT
TRBJ2-1 TRBV3-1 . . CASSPRGFRNEQFF TGTGCCAGCAGCCCCCGGGGATTCAGGAATGAGCAGTTCTTC
TRBJ2-4 TRBV7-6 TRBD2 . CASSSSGRGGDIQYF TGTGCCAGCAGCTCAAGCGGTCGGGGGGGGGACATTCAGTACTTC
TRBJ2-1 TRBV7-2 TRBD1 . CASSGTGSNEQFF TGTGCCAGCAGCGGGACAGGGTCCAATGAGCAGTTCTTC
TRBJ2-2 TRBV9 TRBD2 . CASSVFAGDAAGELFF TGTGCCAGCAGCGTGTTTGCGGGAGATGCGGCCGGGGAGCTGTTTTTT
TRBJ2-7 TRBV18 TRBD1 . CASSQPGQEGYEQYF TGTGCCAGCTCACAACCGGGACAGGAGGGTTACGAGCAGTACTTC
TRBJ2-1 TRBV20-1 . . CSASGSVGEQFF TGCAGTGCTAGCGGGAGCGTCGGTGAGCAGTTCTTC
TRBJ1-4 TRBV25-1 . few CASSDHLNEKLFF TGTGCCAGCAGTGACCACCTTAATGAAAAACTGTTTTTT
TRBJ1-2 TRBV7-2 . . CAGSPTTGPNGYTF TGTGCCGGCAGCCCGACAACAGGACCCAATGGCTACACCTTC
TRBJ2-7 TRBV29-1 . . CAVRENLYEQYF TGTGCTGTTAGAGAGAACCTCTACGAGCAGTACTTC
TRBJ2-7 TRBV27 . . CASSLRGTLSSYEQYF TGTGCCAGCAGTTTACGGGGGACACTGAGCTCCTACGAGCAGTACTTC
TRBJ2-7 TRBV5-4 . . CASNLAVGASASYEQYF TGTGCCAGCAACTTGGCCGTTGGGGCTAGCGCCTCCTACGAGCAGTACTTC
TRBJ2-7 TRBV10-3 TRBD1 . CAISPPLRGNYGYEQYF TGTGCCATCAGTCCGCCTCTCAGGGGGAACTACGGCTACGAGCAGTACTTC
TRBJ1-2 TRBV5-1 . . CASSLGIGRIPRGDYGYTF TGCGCCAGCAGCTTGGGGATAGGTAGGATCCCTAGAGGGGACTATGGCTACACCTTC
TRBJ1-2 TRBV6-5 . . CASSYAESWLVGYTF TGTGCCAGCAGTTACGCAGAATCCTGGCTAGTTGGCTACACCTTC
TRBJ2-7 TRBV18 . . CASSPSVNYEQYF TGTGCCAGCTCACCTTCGGTGAACTACGAGCAGTACTTC
TRBJ2-7 TRBV7-8 TRBD2 few CASSLVGSGGTYEQYF TGTGCCAGCAGCTTAGTAGGTAGCGGGGGAACCTACGAGCAGTACTTC
TRBJ2-5 TRBV2 . . CASSVKGETQYF TGTGCCAGCAGTGTGAAGGGAGAGACCCAGTACTTC
TRBJ2-1 TRBV27 . . CASSTPTRDTYNEQFF TGTGCCAGCAGTACCCCCACTAGAGACACCTACAATGAGCAGTTCTTC
TRBJ1-2 TRBV21-1 . . CASSPARYNYGYTF TGTGCCAGCAGCCCCGCTAGGTATAACTATGGCTACACCTTC
TRBJ2-3 TRBV2 . . CASGAVASERRYAYF TGTGCCAGCGGGGCGGTGGCTAGCGAGCGCAGATACGCGTATTTT
TRBJ2-4 TRBV6-5 . . CASRSSAKNIQYF TGTGCCTCCCGGAGTTCGGCCAAAAACATTCAGTACTTC
TRBJ2-6 TRBV21-1 . . CASSPPPGQVAAGANVLTF .
TRBJ2-3 TRBV6-1 . few CASSGGLLKHRYAYF TGTGCCAGCAGTGGGGGGCTTCTCAAGCACAGATACGCGTATTTT
TRBJ1-2 TRBV20-1 TRBD1 . CSAPPGGADGYTF TGCAGTGCCCCTCCAGGGGGCGCCGATGGCTACACCTTC
TRBJ2-7 TRBV5-1 TRBD2 . CASSLAVAGGHEQYF TGCGCCAGCAGCTTGGCCGTAGCGGGAGGCCACGAGCAGTACTTC
TRBJ2-1 TRBV24-1 TRBD2 . CATSDPSGDSYNEQFF TGTGCCACCAGTGACCCTAGCGGAGACTCCTACAATGAGCAGTTCTTC
TRBJ2-7 TRBV12-3/TRBV12-4 . few CASGSVYEQYF TGTGCCAGCGGGTCAGTCTACGAGCAGTACTTC
TRBJ1-2 TRBV27 . . CASSPTRTYGYTF TGTGCCAGCAGTCCGACGCGTACTTATGGCTACACCTTC
TRBJ1-2 TRBV29-1 . . CSVEDPGAGYGYTF TGCAGCGTTGAAGATCCGGGGGCAGGCTATGGCTACACCTTC
TRBJ1-2 TRBV4-1 . . CASSQEGLGYTF TGCGCCAGCAGCCAAGAGGGCTTGGGCTACACCTTC
TRBJ2-3 TRBV27 TRBD2 few CASSSGLAGGHRDAYF TGTGCCAGCAGTTCCGGACTAGCGGGAGGGCACAGAGACGCGTATTTT
TRBJ1-4 TRBV20-1 . . CSALNPNREGEKLFF TGCAGTGCCCTTAATCCTAACAGGGAGGGTGAAAAACTGTTTTTT
TRBJ2-7 TRBV3-1 TRBD2 . CASSLRTSRNEQYF TGTGCCAGCAGCCTCCGGACTAGTCGAAATGAGCAGTACTTC
TRBJ2-1 TRBV5-4 . . CASSLLEGLGYNEQFF TGTGCCAGCAGCTTACTAGAGGGGCTGGGTTACAATGAGCAGTTCTTC
TRBJ2-7 TRBV6-5 TRBD1 . CASRLDRVVYEQYF TGTGCCAGCAGACTCGACAGGGTAGTGTACGAGCAGTACTTC
TRBJ2-7 TRBV30 . . CAWSPPRYEQYF TGTGCCTGGAGTCCGCCCAGGTACGAGCAGTACTTC
TRBJ2-3 TRBV7-2 . . CASSLVAREGTDTQYF TGTGCCAGCAGCTTAGTTGCGAGGGAGGGCACAGATACGCAGTATTTT
TRBJ2-1 TRBV12-3/TRBV12-4 . . CASSFGGVGHEQFF TGTGCCAGCAGTTTCGGGGGAGTGGGCCATGAGCAGTTCTTC
TRBJ2-7 TRBV9 . few CASSVAAGYYEQYF TGTGCCAGCAGCGTAGCGGCAGGGTACTACGAGCAGTACTTC
TRBJ2-7 TRBV5-1 . . CASSLTSGDEQYF TGCGCCAGCAGCTTGACGTCAGGGGACGAGCAGTACTTC
TRBJ1-2 TRBV5-1 . few CASSLGGVNSYGYTF TGCGCCAGCAGCTTGGGGGGGGTCAACAGCTATGGCTACACCTTC
TRBJ2-5 TRBV20-1 TRBD2 once CSARVPPGLVKMYF TGCAGTGCTAGAGTGCCCCCGGGACTAGTCAAAATGTACTTC
TRBJ1-2 TRBV20-1 . once CSARTTTYYAGYTF TGCAGTGCTAGAACCACGACATATTATGCAGGCTACACCTTC